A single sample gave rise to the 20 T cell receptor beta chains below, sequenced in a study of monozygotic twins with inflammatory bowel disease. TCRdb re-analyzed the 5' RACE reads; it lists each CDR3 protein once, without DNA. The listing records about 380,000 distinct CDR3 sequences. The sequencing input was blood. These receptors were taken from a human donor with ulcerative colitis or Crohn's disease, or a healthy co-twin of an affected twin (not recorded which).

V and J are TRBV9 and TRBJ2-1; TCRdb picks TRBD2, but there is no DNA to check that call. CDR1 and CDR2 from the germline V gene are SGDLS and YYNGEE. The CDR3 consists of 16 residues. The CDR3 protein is CASSLYSGEPYNEQFF.

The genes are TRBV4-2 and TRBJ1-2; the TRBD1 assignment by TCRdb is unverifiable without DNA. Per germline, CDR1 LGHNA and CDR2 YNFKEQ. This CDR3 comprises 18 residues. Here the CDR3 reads CASSQPGAGDPTDYGYTF.

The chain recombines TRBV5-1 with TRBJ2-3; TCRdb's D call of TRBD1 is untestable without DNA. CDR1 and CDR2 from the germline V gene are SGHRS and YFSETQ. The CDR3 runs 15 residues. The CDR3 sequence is CASSFGDTDTDTQYF.

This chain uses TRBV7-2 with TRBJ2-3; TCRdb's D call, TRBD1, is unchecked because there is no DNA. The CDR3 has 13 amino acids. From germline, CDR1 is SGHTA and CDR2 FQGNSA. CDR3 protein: CASSFKPGDTQYF.

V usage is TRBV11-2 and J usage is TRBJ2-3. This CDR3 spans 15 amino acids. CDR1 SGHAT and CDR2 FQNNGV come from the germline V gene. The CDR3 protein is CASSIRQLSTDTQYF.

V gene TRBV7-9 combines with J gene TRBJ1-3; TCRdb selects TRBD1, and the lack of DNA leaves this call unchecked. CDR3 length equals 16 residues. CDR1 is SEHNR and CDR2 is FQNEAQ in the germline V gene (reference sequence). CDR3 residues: CASSFYRKSSGNTIYF.

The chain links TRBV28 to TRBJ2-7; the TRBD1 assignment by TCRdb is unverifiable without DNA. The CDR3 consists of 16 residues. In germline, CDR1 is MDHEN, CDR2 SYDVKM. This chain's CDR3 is CASSPRIAGGTYEQYF.

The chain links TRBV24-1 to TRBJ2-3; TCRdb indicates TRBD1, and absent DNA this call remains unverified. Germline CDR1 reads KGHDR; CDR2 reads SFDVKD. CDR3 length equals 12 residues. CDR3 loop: CATSDPGDTQYF.

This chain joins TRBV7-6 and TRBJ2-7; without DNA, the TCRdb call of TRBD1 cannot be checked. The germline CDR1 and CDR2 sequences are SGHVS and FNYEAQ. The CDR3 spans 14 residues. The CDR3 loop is CASSRTDRGGEQYF.

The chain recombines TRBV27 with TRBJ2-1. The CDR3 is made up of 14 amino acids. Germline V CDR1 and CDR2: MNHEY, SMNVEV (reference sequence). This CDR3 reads CASSFMSQNNEQFF.

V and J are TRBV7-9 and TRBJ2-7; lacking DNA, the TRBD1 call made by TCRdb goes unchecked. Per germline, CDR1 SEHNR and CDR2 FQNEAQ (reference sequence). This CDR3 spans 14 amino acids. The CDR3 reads CASSPGQGYYEQYF.

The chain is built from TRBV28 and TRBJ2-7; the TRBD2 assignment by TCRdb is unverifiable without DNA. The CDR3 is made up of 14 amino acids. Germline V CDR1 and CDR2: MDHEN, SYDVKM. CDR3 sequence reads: CASSLGTYAYEQYF.

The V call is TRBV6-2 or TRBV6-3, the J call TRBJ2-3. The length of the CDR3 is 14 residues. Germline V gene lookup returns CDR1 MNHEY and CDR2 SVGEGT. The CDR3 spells CASSSSLKQDTQYF.

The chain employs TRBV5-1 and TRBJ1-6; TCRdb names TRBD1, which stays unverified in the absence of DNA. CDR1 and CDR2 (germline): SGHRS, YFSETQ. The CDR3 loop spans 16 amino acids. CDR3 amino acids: CASSLVVTDNNSPLHF.

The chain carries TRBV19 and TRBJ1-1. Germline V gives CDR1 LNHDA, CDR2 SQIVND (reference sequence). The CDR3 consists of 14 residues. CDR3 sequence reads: CASSIAGRNTEAFF.

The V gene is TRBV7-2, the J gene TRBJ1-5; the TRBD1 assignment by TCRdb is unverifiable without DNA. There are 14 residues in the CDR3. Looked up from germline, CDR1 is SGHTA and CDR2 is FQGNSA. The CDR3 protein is CASSLGRGRQPQHF.

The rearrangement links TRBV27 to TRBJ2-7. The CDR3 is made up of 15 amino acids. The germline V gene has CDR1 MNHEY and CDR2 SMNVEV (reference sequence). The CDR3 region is CASSPTAPASYEQYF.

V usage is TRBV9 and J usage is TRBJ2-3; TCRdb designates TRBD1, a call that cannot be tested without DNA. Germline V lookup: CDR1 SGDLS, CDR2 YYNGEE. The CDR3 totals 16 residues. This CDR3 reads CASSAYSFRGLDTQYF.

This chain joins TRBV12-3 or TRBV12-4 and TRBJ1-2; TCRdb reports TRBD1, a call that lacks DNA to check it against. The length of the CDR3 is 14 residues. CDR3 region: CACQMRGVEFGYTF.

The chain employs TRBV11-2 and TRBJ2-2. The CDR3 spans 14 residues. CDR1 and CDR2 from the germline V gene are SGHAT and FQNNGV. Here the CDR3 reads CASSLTANTGELFF.